One and the same sample provided the 24 T cell receptor beta chains below, sequenced in a study of T cells after yellow fever vaccination. TCRdb reprocessed the 5' RACE reads via MiXCR and lists one record per CDR3 protein. Of roughly 520,000 distinct CDR3 sequences listed, about a fifth are singletons. Sample: PBMCs, taken 20 to 25 days after the first yellow fever vaccination. The receptors shown here come from a man between 18 and 29 years old who received the YFV17D yellow fever vaccine.

This chain joins TRBV11-2 and TRBJ2-7, with no clear D. From germline, CDR1 is SGHAT and CDR2 FQNNGV. The length of the CDR3 is 11 residues. The germline V and J ends were trimmed by 5 bases and 7 bases, with 9 bases remaining between them. The CDR3 bases are TGTGCCAGCAGCCTTAATTGGGAGCAGTACTTC. Translation: CASSLNWEQYF.

The rearrangement uses TRBV6-1 and TRBJ2-1; the D gene is possibly TRBD2 (6 bases). The CDR3 is made up of 14 amino acids. Germline-derived CDR1 and CDR2 are MNHNS and SASEGT. V was clipped by 8 bases and J by 7 bases, with 18 bases between them. CDR3 residues: CASSFSGVGNEQFF. DNA for the CDR3: TGTGCCAGCTCCTTCTCGGGAGTCGGGAATGAGCAGTTCTTC.

This clonotype was counted at least ten times. Germline and junction disagree at one end, which may indicate a read error. CDR3 bases: TGTGCCAGCAGCTCCACAGATACGCAGTATTTT. As protein: CASSSTDTQYF. The chain carries TRBV5-1 and TRBJ2-3; D ambiguous. Germline V gene sequence: CDR1 SGHRS, CDR2 YFSETQ. The CDR3 is 11 amino acids.

In DNA, the CDR3 is TGTGCCAGCACCCCCGGCGGATTTAACAATGAGCAGTTCTTC. Protein: CASTPGGFNNEQFF. V is TRBV28 and J is TRBJ2-1; D remains unclear. This CDR3 spans 14 amino acids. Per germline, CDR1 MDHEN and CDR2 SYDVKM. Trimming took 7 bases from V and 5 from J, leaving 15 bases between them.

The V gene is TRBV6-2 or TRBV6-3, the J gene TRBJ1-2, with D hard to call. Germline CDR1 reads MNHEY; CDR2 reads SVGEGT. This CDR3 has 13 amino acids. V lost 2 bases to trimming and J lost 2 bases, with 6 bases between them. The CDR3 spells CASSYGPNYGYTF. CDR3 nucleotides: TGTGCCAGCAGTTACGGGCCGAACTATGGCTACACCTTC.

The rearrangement uses TRBV7-2 and TRBJ1-3; no clear D gene. CDR1 and CDR2 from the germline V gene are SGHTA and FQGNSA. V was shortened by 2 bases and J by 8 bases, with 16 bases between the two germline ends. The CDR3 has 15 amino acids. The CDR3 region is CASSLTGSTGDTIYF. CDR3 DNA: TGTGCCAGCAGCTTAACCGGCAGTACTGGCGACACCATATATTTT. Variable domain in full (rest from reference TRBV7-2 and TRBJ1-3): GAGVSQSPSNKVTEKGKDVELRCDPISGHTALYWYRQSLGQGLEFLIYFQGNSAPDKSGLPSDRFSAERTGGSVSTLTIQRTQQEDSAVYLCASSLTGSTGDTIYFGEGSWLTVV.

J is TRBJ2-3 and V is TRBV7-2, with 13 positions matching TRBD2. The CDR3 is 15 residues long. V trimming: 5 bases; J trimming: 3 bases; junction bases outside the gene matches: 2. Germline V gene sequence: CDR1 SGHTA, CDR2 FQGNSA. The CDR3 coding sequence is TGTGCCAGCAGCAAACTAGCGGGGGGGACAGATACGCAGTATTTT. This encodes CASSKLAGGTDTQYF.

The rearrangement uses TRBV24-1 and TRBJ2-3; D unresolved. Germline V lookup: CDR1 KGHDR, CDR2 SFDVKD. V shed 4 bases and J shed 4 bases, with 5 bases lying between them. The CDR3 has 12 residues. The DNA for the CDR3 is TGTGCCACCAGTGACCTAGCAGATACGCAGTATTTT. Protein sequence: CATSDLADTQYF.

There are a few counts of this clonotype. This chain joins TRBV6-8 and TRBJ2-3; 7 positions match TRBD2. V was clipped by 2 bases and J by 4 bases; unmatched bases: 12. The germline V gene encodes CDR1 MNHGY and CDR2 SAAAGT. The CDR3 length is 17 residues. The DNA for the CDR3 is TGTGCCAGCAGTTACACTATGAGCGGGGACCCCCCAGATACGCAGTATTTT. This codes for CASSYTMSGDPPDTQYF.

The rearrangement uses TRBV19 and TRBJ2-3; D unresolved. The CDR3 is made up of 13 amino acids. V lost 10 bases and J lost 6, with 17 bases in between. From germline, CDR1 is LNHDA and CDR2 SQIVND (reference sequence). The CDR3 protein is CATALSPSDTQYF. The CDR3 DNA reads as TGTGCCACCGCCCTTTCACCCTCCGATACGCAGTATTTT.

V usage is TRBV12-3 or TRBV12-4 and J usage is TRBJ2-4, with TRBD1 as a possible D gene (5 bases). The CDR3 runs to 14 residues. V was shortened by 7 bases and J by 9 bases, with 19 bases between the two germline ends. Written as DNA, the CDR3 is TGTGCCAGCACGTTAGGGCAGGGAAATACCATTCAGTACTTC. Protein sequence: CASTLGQGNTIQYF.

This clonotype has a single count. This rearrangement joins TRBV19 to TRBJ2-3, with D perhaps matching TRBD2 (5 bases). CDR1 and CDR2 (germline): LNHDA, SQIVND (reference sequence). The ends were cut back, 4 bases at V and 7 bases at J, with 12 bases in the middle. CDR3 length: 13 residues. The CDR3 region is CASSNREANTQYF. Written as DNA, the CDR3 is TGTGCCAGTAGTAACCGGGAAGCAAATACGCAGTATTTT.

In this sample, this clonotype turned up a few times. V usage is TRBV30 and J usage is TRBJ1-5; D perhaps matches TRBD1 (5 bases). CDR1 is GTSNPN, CDR2 SVGIG, per germline (reference sequence). The germline V and J ends were trimmed by 0 bases and 7 bases, with 10 bases remaining between them. The CDR3 runs 13 residues. CDR3 protein: CAWSVQGDQPQHF. The CDR3 coding sequence is TGTGCCTGGAGTGTACAAGGGGACCAGCCCCAGCATTTT.

This clonotype was detected only a few times. This chain joins TRBV5-1 and TRBJ1-4, with 7 bases identical to TRBD1. The germline gives CDR1 SGHRS, CDR2 YFSETQ. V was clipped by 2 bases and J by 8 bases; unmatched bases: 6. The CDR3 totals 14 residues. CDR3 sequence reads: CASSFDRVDEKLFF. The CDR3 bases are TGCGCCAGCAGCTTTGACAGGGTGGACGAAAAACTGTTTTTT.

There are a few counts of this clonotype. The chain uses TRBV10-3 and TRBJ1-1; D is uncertain. Germline loops: CDR1 ENHRY, CDR2 SYGVKD. V was trimmed by 4 bases and J by 0 bases, leaving 3 bases between them. The CDR3 is 12 amino acids. The CDR3 sequence is CAISAMNTEAFF. CDR3 DNA: TGTGCCATCAGTGCCATGAACACTGAAGCTTTCTTT.

This clonotype showed up just a few times. The chain links TRBV13 to TRBJ2-1; 10 positions match TRBD2. The CDR3 sequence is 16 residues long. Germline-derived CDR1 and CDR2 are PRHDT and FYEKMQ (reference sequence). The V gene end was trimmed by 4 bases and the J gene end by 7 bases; junction bases not matched to a gene: 10. The CDR3 spells CASSSYRLAGRNEQFF. CDR3 nucleotide sequence: TGTGCCAGCAGCTCCTACCGACTAGCGGGCCGTAATGAGCAGTTCTTC.

The J gene is TRBJ1-2, the V gene TRBV3-1, with a tentative D call TRBD1 (6 bases). V lost 3 bases to trimming and J lost 4 bases, with 15 bases between them. This CDR3 has 15 residues. The germline CDR1 and CDR2 sequences are LGHDT and YNNKEL (reference sequence). CDR3 in amino acids: CASSHSRGGSYGYTF. Written as DNA, the CDR3 is TGTGCCAGCAGCCACTCCAGGGGCGGGAGCTATGGCTACACCTTC.

There are a few counts of this clonotype. The rearrangement uses TRBV9 and TRBJ2-5; either TRBD1 or TRBD2 may supply D (5 bases each). Trimming removed 0 bases at V and 0 bases at J, with 12 bases between. The CDR3 contains 16 residues. Germline loops: CDR1 SGDLS, CDR2 YYNGEE. In DNA, the CDR3 is TGTGCCAGCAGCGTAGGGGGGACGGATCACCAAGAGACCCAGTACTTC. Translating gives CASSVGGTDHQETQYF.

A few counts support this clonotype. J is TRBJ1-6 and V is TRBV6-5, with D perhaps matching TRBD1 (5 bases). The length of the CDR3 is 15 residues. V lost 2 bases, J lost 10 bases, and 15 bases lay in between. Germline V lookup: CDR1 MNHEY, CDR2 SVGAGI. CDR3 DNA sequence: TGTGCCAGCAGTTACGGTGGGGCAGAAAGATCACCCCTCCACTTT. Amino acid sequence: CASSYGGAERSPLHF.

The chain recombines TRBV4-2 with TRBJ2-3; 7 bases map to TRBD2. Germline CDR1 and CDR2: LGHNA and YNFKEQ. The J segment lost 1 base and the V segment lost 1 base, leaving 5 bases of the junction unmatched. This CDR3 is built from 16 residues. CDR3 in DNA: TGTGCCAGCAGCCAAGGGACTAGATATGGCACAGATACGCAGTATTTT. Translated, it gives CASSQGTRYGTDTQYF.

A few counts support this clonotype. The V and J genes are TRBV7-8 and TRBJ2-7; 7 bases map to TRBD1. The CDR3 sequence is 18 residues long. Germline CDR1 and CDR2: SGHVS and FQNEAQ. V trimming: 3 bases; J trimming: 4 bases; junction bases outside the gene matches: 18. For the CDR3, the DNA is TGTGCCAGCAGCTTTTCCGGGACAGATCCTAGGGGTTCGTACGAGCAGTACGTC. Residues: CASSFSGTDPRGSYEQYV.

This clonotype was recorded many times. CDR3 residues: CASSRPGRGNEQFF. CDR3 nucleotide sequence: TGTGCCAGCAGCCGACCCGGCAGGGGGAATGAGCAGTTCTTC. The genes are TRBV7-2 and TRBJ2-1; TRBD1 matches 7 bases. The CDR3 consists of 14 residues. V lost 5 bases, J lost 7 bases, and 8 bases stayed unmatched. The germline V gene has CDR1 SGHTA and CDR2 FQGNSA.

There are many counts of this clonotype. The V and J genes are TRBV6-5 and TRBJ1-6; possible D gene TRBD1, 6 bases. With 2 bases removed from V and 9 bases from J, the gap between germline ends came to 20 bases. The germline CDR1 and CDR2 sequences are MNHEY and SVGAGI. This CDR3 spans 17 amino acids. The CDR3 sequence is CASSYGGGLLSGSPLHF. CDR3 coding DNA: TGTGCCAGCAGTTACGGAGGGGGGCTACTCTCGGGTTCACCCCTCCACTTT.

This chain uses TRBV12-3 or TRBV12-4 with TRBJ1-2; D is perhaps TRBD1 (6 bases). CDR3 length equals 15 residues. The V end lost 3 bases, the J end lost 6 bases, and 17 bases lay between the germline ends. For the CDR3, the DNA is TGTGCCAGCAGTTTTTTACCGGGCAGGGGTAATGGCTACACCTTC. Amino acid sequence: CASSFLPGRGNGYTF.